This is a list of T cell receptor beta chains from one sample in a study of T cell changes during pregnancy in multiple sclerosis. Produced via immunoSEQ multiplex PCR; TCRdb's table is partial and in-frame only. The sample has some 37,000 clones, about nine tenths seen once. The material was CD4+ T cells from peripheral blood mononuclear cells, obtained before pregnancy. The receptor source for this set is a female donor with multiple sclerosis, enrolled in a pregnancy study. The CDR3 runs from the conserved cysteine through the conserved F or W. Fields, in order: clone size, CDR3 length, J gene, D gene, V gene, CDR3 protein, CDR3 DNA. D genes are given only for firm matches. The size of a clone is reported for some rows only, either as once, few or many, or as a class for expanded clones.

clone size: -
CDR3 length: 15
J gene: TRBJ2-5
D gene: TRBD2
V gene: TRBV5-4
CDR3 protein: CASSLGGWGGETQYF
CDR3 DNA: TGTGCCAGCAGCTTGGGGGGCTGGGGGGGGGAGACCCAGTACTTC

clone size: -
CDR3 length: 16
J gene: TRBJ2-1
D gene: -
V gene: TRBV18
CDR3 protein: CASSPVWAGDINEQFF
CDR3 DNA: TGTGCCAGCTCACCAGTATGGGCGGGTGATATCAATGAGCAGTTCTTC

clone size: -
CDR3 length: 15
J gene: TRBJ1-3
D gene: -
V gene: TRBV7-2
CDR3 protein: CASSLARTPGNTIYF
CDR3 DNA: TGTGCCAGCAGCTTAGCAAGGACACCCGGAAACACCATATATTTT

clone size: -
CDR3 length: 13
J gene: TRBJ1-3
D gene: TRBD1
V gene: TRBV5-4
CDR3 protein: CASGTDSGNTIYF
CDR3 DNA: TGTGCCAGCGGGACAGACTCTGGAAACACCATATATTTT

clone size: -
CDR3 length: 13
J gene: TRBJ2-1
D gene: -
V gene: TRBV7-2
CDR3 protein: CASSLVQANEQFF
CDR3 DNA: TGTGCCAGCAGCTTAGTCCAGGCGAATGAGCAGTTCTTC

clone size: -
CDR3 length: 15
J gene: TRBJ2-1
D gene: TRBD2
V gene: TRBV6-1
CDR3 protein: CASSERAGVLDEQFF
CDR3 DNA: TGTGCCAGCAGTGAACGGGCGGGAGTTTTGGATGAGCAGTTCTTC

clone size: -
CDR3 length: 14
J gene: TRBJ2-7
D gene: -
V gene: TRBV11-2
CDR3 protein: CASSLGRFSYEQYF
CDR3 DNA: TGTGCCAGCAGCTTAGGGAGGTTCTCCTACGAGCAGTACTTC

clone size: -
CDR3 length: 15
J gene: TRBJ1-1
D gene: -
V gene: TRBV10-3
CDR3 protein: CAISVSVSLNTEAFF
CDR3 DNA: TGTGCCATCAGTGTTTCTGTGAGTTTGAACACTGAAGCTTTCTTT

clone size: -
CDR3 length: 16
J gene: TRBJ2-7
D gene: TRBD2
V gene: TRBV5-1
CDR3 protein: CASSLTTSGGSYEQYF
CDR3 DNA: TGCGCCAGCAGCTTGACGACTAGCGGGGGTTCCTACGAGCAGTACTTC

clone size: once
CDR3 length: 16
J gene: TRBJ2-1
D gene: TRBD1
V gene: TRBV6-6
CDR3 protein: CASSAWTGSGYNEQFF
CDR3 DNA: TGTGCCAGCAGTGCCTGGACAGGGTCCGGCTACAATGAGCAGTTCTTC

clone size: -
CDR3 length: 17
J gene: TRBJ2-1
D gene: -
V gene: TRBV4-3
CDR3 protein: CASSQEPHREGDNEQFF
CDR3 DNA: TGCGCCAGCAGCCAAGAGCCCCACAGGGAGGGTGACAATGAGCAGTTCTTC

clone size: -
CDR3 length: 14
J gene: TRBJ2-5
D gene: TRBD2
V gene: TRBV6-4
CDR3 protein: CASRGGRRQETQYF
CDR3 DNA: TGTGCCAGCAGGGGGGGGAGGCGACAAGAGACCCAGTACTTC

clone size: -
CDR3 length: 16
J gene: TRBJ2-2
D gene: TRBD1
V gene: TRBV4-2
CDR3 protein: CASSQDADRGTGELFF
CDR3 DNA: TGTGCCAGCAGCCAAGATGCAGACAGGGGGACCGGGGAGCTGTTTTTT

clone size: -
CDR3 length: 15
J gene: TRBJ2-3
D gene: TRBD2
V gene: TRBV5-1
CDR3 protein: CASSLAVSGSYTQYF
CDR3 DNA: TGCGCCAGCAGCTTGGCCGTTAGCGGGAGTTATACGCAGTATTTT

clone size: -
CDR3 length: 14
J gene: TRBJ2-7
D gene: TRBD2
V gene: TRBV25-1
CDR3 protein: CASSPAGGPYEQYF
CDR3 DNA: TGTGCCAGCAGTCCGGCGGGAGGCCCCTACGAGCAGTACTTC

clone size: -
CDR3 length: 16
J gene: TRBJ1-2
D gene: -
V gene: TRBV6-5
CDR3 protein: CASSYSQGIPYRGYTF
CDR3 DNA: TGTGCCAGCAGTTACTCGCAGGGTATCCCATATCGGGGCTACACCTTC

clone size: -
CDR3 length: 13
J gene: TRBJ2-7
D gene: -
V gene: TRBV23-1
CDR3 protein: CASTRAGTDEQYF
CDR3 DNA: TGCGCCAGCACAAGGGCGGGAACGGACGAGCAGTACTTC

clone size: -
CDR3 length: 14
J gene: TRBJ2-2
D gene: TRBD2
V gene: TRBV2
CDR3 protein: CASSGGGNTGELFF
CDR3 DNA: TGTGCCAGCAGTGGGGGGGGGAACACCGGGGAGCTGTTTTTT

clone size: -
CDR3 length: 12
J gene: TRBJ2-1
D gene: -
V gene: TRBV10-1
CDR3 protein: CASSDRRNEQFF
CDR3 DNA: TGCGCCAGCAGTGACCGGCGGAATGAGCAGTTCTTC

clone size: -
CDR3 length: 18
J gene: TRBJ2-7
D gene: TRBD2
V gene: TRBV7-2
CDR3 protein: CASSLRWGTSNYLYEQYF
CDR3 DNA: TGTGCCAGCAGCCTACGATGGGGGACTAGCAATTACTTATACGAGCAGTACTTC

clone size: -
CDR3 length: 15
J gene: TRBJ2-1
D gene: TRBD2
V gene: TRBV11-3
CDR3 protein: CASSLGAGNNNEQFF
CDR3 DNA: TGTGCCAGCAGCTTAGGAGCGGGGAACAACAATGAGCAGTTCTTC

clone size: -
CDR3 length: 13
J gene: TRBJ2-3
D gene: -
V gene: TRBV4-3
CDR3 protein: CASSQDRTDTQYF
CDR3 DNA: TGCGCCAGCAGCCAAGATCGGACAGATACGCAGTATTTT

clone size: -
CDR3 length: 14
J gene: TRBJ1-2
D gene: -
V gene: TRBV30
CDR3 protein: CAWKRGYGSYGYTF
CDR3 DNA: TGTGCCTGGAAACGGGGTTATGGGAGCTATGGCTACACCTTC

clone size: -
CDR3 length: 15
J gene: TRBJ2-1
D gene: TRBD1
V gene: TRBV5-1
CDR3 protein: CASSLGGGGNNEQFF
CDR3 DNA: TGCGCCAGCAGCTTGGGAGGGGGCGGAAACAATGAGCAGTTCTTC

clone size: -
CDR3 length: 13
J gene: TRBJ1-5
D gene: -
V gene: TRBV15
CDR3 protein: CATATGSGQPQHF
CDR3 DNA: TGTGCCACCGCCACAGGGAGCGGTCAGCCCCAGCATTTT

clone size: -
CDR3 length: 15
J gene: TRBJ2-5
D gene: TRBD1
V gene: TRBV30
CDR3 protein: CAWDTGTGVQETQYF
CDR3 DNA: TGTGCCTGGGACACCGGGACAGGGGTACAAGAGACCCAGTACTTC

clone size: few
CDR3 length: 16
J gene: TRBJ2-7
D gene: TRBD2
V gene: TRBV27
CDR3 protein: CASRFYSGRISYEQYF
CDR3 DNA: TGTGCCAGCAGATTTTATAGCGGGCGAATCTCCTACGAGCAGTACTTC

clone size: -
CDR3 length: 14
J gene: TRBJ1-1
D gene: -
V gene: TRBV6-1
CDR3 protein: CASSEWGMNTEAFF
CDR3 DNA: TGTGCCAGCAGTGAATGGGGCATGAACACTGAAGCTTTCTTT

clone size: -
CDR3 length: 18
J gene: TRBJ2-3
D gene: TRBD2
V gene: TRBV4-1
CDR3 protein: CASSRRILAGGLTDTQYF
CDR3 DNA: TGCGCCAGCAGCCGCCGTATCCTAGCGGGAGGACTCACAGATACGCAGTATTTT

clone size: -
CDR3 length: 12
J gene: TRBJ1-1
D gene: -
V gene: TRBV19
CDR3 protein: CASTWGPAEAFF
CDR3 DNA: TGTGCCAGTACGTGGGGGCCTGCTGAAGCTTTCTTT

clone size: -
CDR3 length: 15
J gene: TRBJ2-7
D gene: TRBD1
V gene: TRBV19
CDR3 protein: CASSMEGGSVYEQYF
CDR3 DNA: TGTGCCAGTAGTATGGAAGGGGGCTCGGTATACGAGCAGTACTTC

clone size: -
CDR3 length: 15
J gene: TRBJ2-7
D gene: TRBD2
V gene: TRBV19
CDR3 protein: CASTPRFEGGNEQYF
CDR3 DNA: TGTGCCAGTACCCCCCGATTTGAGGGAGGGAACGAGCAGTACTTC

clone size: once
CDR3 length: 15
J gene: TRBJ2-3
D gene: -
V gene: TRBV10-3
CDR3 protein: CAISEKAASTDTQYF
CDR3 DNA: TGTGCCATCAGTGAGAAGGCGGCTAGCACAGATACGCAGTATTTT

clone size: -
CDR3 length: 14
J gene: TRBJ2-1
D gene: TRBD1
V gene: TRBV2
CDR3 protein: CANRRQGDSNEQFF
CDR3 DNA: TGTGCCAACAGGCGACAGGGGGATAGCAATGAGCAGTTCTTC

clone size: once
CDR3 length: 15
J gene: TRBJ2-7
D gene: TRBD2
V gene: TRBV28
CDR3 protein: CASSLGLAGGYEQYF
CDR3 DNA: TGTGCCAGCAGTTTAGGTCTAGCGGGAGGCTACGAGCAGTACTTC

clone size: -
CDR3 length: 16
J gene: TRBJ2-3
D gene: -
V gene: TRBV9
CDR3 protein: CASSGPEDSGTDTQYF
CDR3 DNA: TGTGCCAGCAGCGGCCCCGAGGACAGTGGCACAGATACGCAGTATTTT

clone size: -
CDR3 length: 17
J gene: TRBJ2-2
D gene: -
V gene: TRBV28
CDR3 protein: CASSPRLILGATGELFF
CDR3 DNA: TGTGCCAGCAGTCCCCGACTTATTCTGGGAGCCACCGGGGAGCTGTTTTTT

clone size: -
CDR3 length: 13
J gene: TRBJ2-3
D gene: -
V gene: TRBV18
CDR3 protein: CASSPGGADTQYF
CDR3 DNA: TGTGCCAGCTCACCAGGGGGGGCCGATACGCAGTATTTT

clone size: -
CDR3 length: 14
J gene: TRBJ2-7
D gene: -
V gene: TRBV19
CDR3 protein: CASSIAGLPAEQYF
CDR3 DNA: TGTGCCAGTAGTATAGCGGGATTGCCGGCCGAGCAGTACTTC

clone size: -
CDR3 length: 16
J gene: TRBJ2-1
D gene: TRBD2
V gene: TRBV28
CDR3 protein: CASPPGTSGPYNEQFF
CDR3 DNA: TGTGCCAGTCCCCCCGGGACTAGCGGACCGTACAATGAGCAGTTCTTC

clone size: -
CDR3 length: 18
J gene: TRBJ1-4
D gene: TRBD1
V gene: TRBV9
CDR3 protein: CASSALPTFDRAHEKLFF
CDR3 DNA: TGTGCCAGCAGCGCCCTCCCCACTTTCGACAGGGCCCATGAAAAACTGTTTTTT

clone size: -
CDR3 length: 15
J gene: TRBJ2-1
D gene: -
V gene: TRBV5-4
CDR3 protein: CASSFRDSSRNEQFF
CDR3 DNA: TGTGCCAGCAGCTTTCGGGACTCAAGTCGGAATGAGCAGTTCTTC

clone size: once
CDR3 length: 14
J gene: TRBJ2-7
D gene: TRBD2
V gene: TRBV5-6
CDR3 protein: CASSFLAESYEQYF
CDR3 DNA: TGTGCCAGCAGCTTTCTAGCGGAGTCCTACGAGCAGTACTTC

clone size: -
CDR3 length: 15
J gene: TRBJ1-3
D gene: TRBD1
V gene: TRBV11-2
CDR3 protein: CASRVQGGSGNTIYF
CDR3 DNA: TGTGCCAGCAGAGTACAGGGGGGTTCTGGAAACACCATATATTTT

clone size: few
CDR3 length: 15
J gene: TRBJ2-7
D gene: TRBD1
V gene: TRBV4-2
CDR3 protein: CASRGTGTGGYEQYF
CDR3 DNA: TGTGCCAGCAGAGGAACCGGGACAGGGGGTTACGAGCAGTACTTC

clone size: -
CDR3 length: 14
J gene: TRBJ1-2
D gene: TRBD1
V gene: TRBV9
CDR3 protein: CASGGQGANYGYTF
CDR3 DNA: TGTGCCAGCGGGGGACAGGGCGCTAACTATGGCTACACCTTC

clone size: -
CDR3 length: 15
J gene: TRBJ2-2
D gene: TRBD2
V gene: TRBV2
CDR3 protein: CASSETSGSTGELFF
CDR3 DNA: TGTGCCAGCAGTGAGACTAGCGGGAGTACCGGGGAGCTGTTTTTT

clone size: -
CDR3 length: 15
J gene: TRBJ1-5
D gene: TRBD1
V gene: TRBV28
CDR3 protein: CASRQTGVDNQPQHF
CDR3 DNA: TGTGCCAGCAGGCAGACAGGGGTTGATAATCAGCCCCAGCATTTT

clone size: -
CDR3 length: 16
J gene: TRBJ2-7
D gene: -
V gene: TRBV7-2
CDR3 protein: CASSLRGGALTYEQYF
CDR3 DNA: TGTGCCAGCAGCTTAAGGGGCGGGGCCCTCACCTACGAGCAGTACTTC

clone size: -
CDR3 length: 14
J gene: TRBJ1-2
D gene: TRBD1
V gene: TRBV5-6
CDR3 protein: CASSSDREGYGYTF
CDR3 DNA: TGTGCCAGCAGCTCGGACAGGGAAGGCTATGGCTACACCTTC